This T cell receptor (beta chain) was recorded in a study of technical replicates of blood from a few donors. Repertoires were generated with immunoSEQ multiplex PCR, while TCRdb's copy carries only in-frame clones and drops some. Counted here are around 70,000 clones, 95% occurring once; the ten biggest clones make up more than 0.25%. Germline loops: CDR1 LGHNT, CDR2 FRNRAP. V gave up 0 bases and J gave up 2 bases; unmatched junction bases: 11. The CDR3 covers 19 residues. The sequence derives from a human donor in good health. The V call is TRBV12-5, the J call TRBJ2-2, with 8 positions matching TRBD2. Sequencing was performed on T cells isolated from PBMCs. The CDR3 nucleotides read TGTGCTAGTGGTTTGGTTCAGCCTTGGGGACTAGATAACACCGGGGAGCTGTTTTTT. Amino acid sequence: CASGLVQPWGLDNTGELFF.